These 24 T cell receptor beta chains share one sample of origin, sequenced in a study of OX40 agonist ivuxolimab in advanced cancers. TCRdb's table, derived via immunoSEQ multiplex PCR, lists solely in-frame clones and lacks some. The sample includes tens of thousands of clones, roughly 90% of them seen just once. Here the sequenced sample was CD4+ or CD8+ T cells sorted from blood, taken in a trial of the OX40 agonist ivuxolimab. Source of these receptors: an adult with an advanced solid tumor such as melanoma, head and neck, liver or kidney cancer.

This rearrangement joins TRBV29-1 to TRBJ1-2, with D possibly matching TRBD1 (5 bases). Trimming removed 6 bases at V and 4 bases at J, with 30 bases between. Germline CDR1 reads SQVTM; CDR2 reads ANQGSEA. The CDR3 covers 18 residues. CDR3: CSVVPSGTPLSIGYGYTF. CDR3 DNA: TGCAGCGTGGTGCCTTCTGGGACCCCTTTGTCCATCGGCTATGGCTACACCTTC.

The chain employs TRBV28 and TRBJ1-4; perhaps TRBD1 as D (5 bases). Germline CDR1 MDHEN, CDR2 SYDVKM. This CDR3 is 15 amino acids long. V lost 3 bases to trimming and J lost 8 bases, with 16 bases between them. In nucleotides, the CDR3 is TGTGCCAGCAGTTTGATGGGACCCCAGGAGGAAAAACTGTTTTTT. Translating gives CASSLMGPQEEKLFF.

This chain joins TRBV9 and TRBJ2-1; TRBD2 might be the D (6 bases). The ends were cut back, 4 bases at V and 0 bases at J, with 14 bases in the middle. Looked up from germline, CDR1 is SGDLS and CDR2 is YYNGEE. The CDR3 loop spans 16 amino acids. CDR3 region: CASSPSAGSSYNEQFF. In DNA form, the CDR3 reads TGTGCCAGCAGCCCGTCAGCGGGTAGCTCCTACAATGAGCAGTTCTTC.

The chain couples TRBV6-6 to TRBJ2-3, with TRBD1 matching 7 bases. Germline V gene sequence: CDR1 MNHNY, CDR2 SVGAGI (reference sequence). The CDR3 runs 14 residues. The J segment lost 11 bases and the V segment lost 1 base, leaving 9 bases of the junction unmatched. The chain's CDR3 is CASSYYRQGSGQYF. DNA of the CDR3: TGTGCCAGCAGTTACTACCGACAGGGATCAGGGCAGTATTTT.

This chain uses TRBV2 with TRBJ1-2; weak D call: TRBD1 (5 bases). The germline V gene encodes CDR1 SNHLY and CDR2 FYNNEI. V was cut by 5 bases and J by 3 bases, with 13 bases left in between. The length of the CDR3 is 14 residues. Here the CDR3 reads CASSTGIGDYGYTF. CDR3 coding DNA: TGTGCCAGCAGTACGGGGATAGGGGACTATGGCTACACCTTC.

This chain uses TRBV6-6 with TRBJ2-7; 8 bases agree with TRBD1. Germline lookup yields CDR1 MNHNY and CDR2 SVGAGI (reference sequence). Losses at the gene ends were 5 bases for V and 0 bases for J; bases not matched to a gene: 3. The CDR3 runs 14 residues. The CDR3 coding sequence is TGTGCCAGCAGTATACAGGGGGGCTCCTACGAGCAGTACTTC. This sequence encodes CASSIQGGSYEQYF.

The chain has TRBV6-5 and TRBJ1-2; 7 bases align to TRBD1. Germline assignment: CDR1 MNHEY and CDR2 SVGAGI. Losses at the gene ends were 5 bases for V and 8 bases for J; bases not matched to a gene: 8. The length of the CDR3 is 13 residues. This chain's CDR3 is CASSPRGSVGYTF. The DNA for the CDR3 is TGTGCCAGCAGTCCCAGGGGGTCCGTAGGCTACACCTTC.

The CDR3 loop is CASSLGGSGANVLTF. The CDR3 DNA reads as TGTGCCAGCAGCTTAGGCGGGTCTGGGGCCAACGTCCTGACTTTC. This sequence joins TRBV7-3 and TRBJ2-6; possible D gene TRBD2, 5 bases. The CDR3 is 15 amino acids. CDR1 is SGHTA, CDR2 FQGTGA, per germline. Trimming removed 2 bases from V and 1 base from J, with 6 bases in between.

This clone was counted between two and nine times. The chain employs TRBV18 and TRBJ1-4; 9 bases are a match to TRBD1. Germline CDR1 KGHSH, CDR2 LQKENI. V lost 4 bases and J lost 7; bases outside the gene matches: 1. The CDR3 has 13 amino acids. CDR3 protein: CASSRGQGEKLFF. CDR3 in DNA: TGTGCCAGCTCACGGGGACAGGGTGAAAAACTGTTTTTT.

The chain uses TRBV11-3 and TRBJ2-3; D is perhaps TRBD1 (5 bases). Trimming removed 5 bases at V and 5 bases at J, with 8 bases between. Germline loops: CDR1 SGHNT, CDR2 YENEEA. The CDR3 has 12 residues. The CDR3 protein is CASSPQGDTQYF. DNA of the CDR3: TGTGCCAGCAGCCCCCAGGGAGATACGCAGTATTTT.

The chain couples TRBV5-4 to TRBJ2-5, with 11 bases matching TRBD2. The CDR3 covers 17 residues. The ends lost 5 bases at V and 5 bases at J; junction bases unmatched: 14. Looked up from germline, CDR1 is SGHNT and CDR2 is YYREEE (reference sequence). The CDR3 reads CASSRTSSGGTVETQYF. In DNA, the CDR3 is TGTGCCAGCAGTCGCACCTCTAGCGGGGGGACTGTGGAGACCCAGTACTTC.

This chain uses TRBV7-9 with TRBJ2-3; 7 nucleotides match TRBD2. The CDR3 consists of 14 residues. The V gene's germline CDR1 is SEHNR and CDR2 FQNEAQ (reference sequence). V was clipped by 5 bases and J by 4 bases; unmatched bases: 6. CDR3 region: CASSPLAAPDTQYF. The CDR3 bases are TGTGCCAGCAGCCCCCTAGCGGCCCCAGATACGCAGTATTTT.

J is TRBJ2-5 and V is TRBV5-1; D unresolved. V was cut by 1 base and J by 4 bases, with 8 bases left in between. There are 13 residues in the CDR3. Per the germline V gene, CDR1 is SGHRS and CDR2 is YFSETQ. The CDR3 nucleotides are TGCGCCAGCAGCTTGTGGGGTGGAGAGACCCAGTACTTC. Translation: CASSLWGGETQYF.

The V and J genes are TRBV18 and TRBJ1-2, with 7 bases aligning to TRBD1. Germline loops: CDR1 KGHSH, CDR2 LQKENI. Trimming removed 0 bases from V and 4 bases from J; junction bases left unmatched: 5. The CDR3 extends over 15 amino acids. The DNA for the CDR3 is TGTGCCAGCTCACCACCGACAGGGCCGCTCTATGGCTACACCTTC. The encoded protein is CASSPPTGPLYGYTF.

The genes are TRBV4-2 and TRBJ1-1; D uncertain. The germline V and J ends were trimmed by 2 bases and 3 bases, with 10 bases remaining between them. This CDR3 has 14 residues. CDR1 is LGHNA and CDR2 is YNFKEQ in the germline V gene. DNA for the CDR3: TGTGCCAGCAGCCAATTTCCCCGGGACACTGAAGCTTTCTTT. It specifies CASSQFPRDTEAFF.

The chain couples TRBV7-2 to TRBJ2-7; tentative D call: TRBD1 (6 bases). This CDR3 spans 14 amino acids. The germline V gene has CDR1 SGHTA and CDR2 FQGNSA. Between the trimmed V and J ends, which lost 3 bases and 7 bases, there was a span of 16 bases. CDR3 DNA sequence: TGTGCCAGCAGCTTTACAAGGGGGTCCGCGGAGCAGTACTTC. Protein sequence: CASSFTRGSAEQYF.

CDR3 loop: CASSLGQGDTDTQYF. In DNA form, the CDR3 reads TGTGCCAGCAGCTTAGGGCAGGGGGACACAGATACGCAGTATTTT. This chain connects TRBV7-9 to TRBJ2-3; 7 positions agree with TRBD1. CDR3 length: 15 amino acids. The junction had 3 bases not matched to a gene; V was cut back by 1 base and J by 2 bases. CDR1 and CDR2 (germline): SEHNR, FQNEAQ (reference sequence).

This sequence joins TRBV4-1 and TRBJ1-2; TRBD1 might be the D (6 bases). CDR3 length: 16 amino acids. The V gene lost 0 bases and the J gene lost 1 base, with 12 bases spanning the gap. Germline-derived CDR1 and CDR2 are MGHRA and YSYEKL. This CDR3 reads CASSQEGAGVNYGYTF. The CDR3 DNA reads TGCGCCAGCAGCCAAGAAGGGGCAGGGGTTAACTATGGCTACACCTTC.

This chain joins TRBV7-2 and TRBJ1-4, with D unresolved. Germline assignment: CDR1 SGHTA and CDR2 FQGNSA. The CDR3 is 15 residues long. V shed 3 bases and J shed 3 bases, with 11 bases lying between them. CDR3 coding DNA: TGTGCCAGCAGCTTTTTCAACAACCCTAATGAAAAACTGTTTTTT. Translating gives CASSFFNNPNEKLFF.

The CDR3 spells CASSAPGLAGTGELFF. CDR3 DNA: TGCGCCAGCAGCGCTCCGGGACTAGCGGGCACCGGGGAGCTGTTTTTT. J is TRBJ2-2 and V is TRBV5-1, with 12 nucleotides matching TRBD2. The V and J ends lost 4 bases and 4 bases, in that order; junction bases with no gene match: 5. Germline V gives CDR1 SGHRS, CDR2 YFSETQ. This CDR3 is built from 16 residues.

The genes are TRBV18 and TRBJ1-1, with D possibly being TRBD1 (5 bases). CDR3 length: 14 residues. V was shortened by 3 bases and J by 1 base, with 9 bases between the two germline ends. The V gene's germline CDR1 is KGHSH and CDR2 LQKENI. CDR3 DNA sequence: TGTGCCAGCTCACCCAGAAGGGGGAACACTGAAGCTTTCTTT. Encoded protein: CASSPRRGNTEAFF.

V gene TRBV7-9 combines with J gene TRBJ1-1, with D unclear. The CDR3 has 14 amino acids. V was pared by 5 bases and J by 1 base, with 11 bases between. The germline V gene encodes CDR1 SEHNR and CDR2 FQNEAQ (reference sequence). CDR3 in amino acids: CASSPGERNTEAFF. CDR3 sequence (DNA): TGTGCCAGCAGCCCTGGGGAGAGGAACACTGAAGCTTTCTTT.

The V and J genes are TRBV28 and TRBJ1-5; D unclear. Germline assignment: CDR1 MDHEN and CDR2 SYDVKM. There are 11 residues in the CDR3. V was trimmed by 6 bases and J by 8 bases, leaving 8 bases between them. CDR3: CASSKNEPQHF. The CDR3 nucleotides read TGTGCCAGCAGCAAAAACGAGCCCCAGCATTTT.

The chain has TRBV5-1 and TRBJ2-7; D uncertain. CDR3 size: 11 residues. V was cut by 3 bases and J by 2 bases, with 3 bases left in between. Germline CDR1 is SGHRS and CDR2 is YFSETQ. The CDR3 region has the DNA TGCGCCAGCAGCTCAGCCTACGAGCAGTACTTC. It specifies CASSSAYEQYF.